These 16 T cell receptor beta chains came from one sample sequenced in a study of response to subunit inactivated influenza vaccine. Each CDR3 protein gets one entry after TCRdb re-called the RT-PCR reads with MiXCR. The table has about 520,000 distinct CDR3 sequences, roughly 7.9% seen once. Sequenced material: PBMCs from blood, taken less than 30 months after vaccination. The receptors shown here come from a man aged 45 to 70 who received an inactivated influenza vaccine.

The chain links TRBV24-1 to TRBJ1-5, with D perhaps TRBD1 (6 bases). CDR1 and CDR2 (germline): KGHDR, SFDVKD. The CDR3 has 13 amino acids. V gave up 4 bases and J gave up 4 bases, with 7 bases separating them. The CDR3 reads CATSERGNQPQHF. The CDR3 DNA follows: TGTGCCACCAGTGAGAGGGGGAATCAGCCCCAGCATTTT.

The table lists this clonotype with many counts. V gene TRBV7-9 combines with J gene TRBJ1-2; a possible D gene is TRBD1 (5 bases). Trimming shortened V by 6 bases and J by 2 bases, and 10 bases separated the two germline ends. The CDR3 extends over 13 amino acids. CDR1 and CDR2 (germline): SEHNR, FQNEAQ (reference sequence). The CDR3 sequence: CASSSGRNYGYTF. In nucleotides, the CDR3 is TGTGCCAGCAGTTCAGGGAGGAACTATGGCTACACCTTC.

This clonotype was seen many times. The chain employs TRBV9 and TRBJ2-1; 10 bases are shared with TRBD2. The germline CDR1 and CDR2 sequences are SGDLS and YYNGEE. This CDR3 spans 17 amino acids. The V and J ends lost 2 bases and 2 bases, in that order; junction bases with no gene match: 7. This chain's CDR3 is CASSVSGSGRAYNEQFF. For the CDR3, the DNA is TGTGCCAGCAGCGTTAGTGGAAGCGGGAGGGCCTACAATGAGCAGTTCTTC.

There are a few counts of this clonotype. The chain couples TRBV20-1 to TRBJ1-2; D gene unclear. Deletions cut 3 bases from V and 0 bases from J, with 11 bases between. This CDR3 contains 14 residues. Germline CDR1 is DFQATT and CDR2 is SNEGSKA (reference sequence). CDR3 bases: TGCAGTGCTAGGTTGGCACAAACTAACTATGGCTACACCTTC. Amino acid sequence: CSARLAQTNYGYTF.

This clonotype was detected only a few times. The chain joins TRBV20-1 to TRBJ2-5, with 8 bases aligning to TRBD2. Germline V lookup: CDR1 DFQATT, CDR2 SNEGSKA (reference sequence). The CDR3 is 14 residues long. After removal of 4 bases from V and 5 bases from J, the junction contained 9 bases not matched to a gene. The CDR3 region has the DNA TGCAGTGCTATCCACGGGACTAGTCGTGAGACCCAGTACTTC. Its translation is CSAIHGTSRETQYF.

This clonotype was observed at least ten times. The chain recombines TRBV19 with TRBJ1-3; the D is unclear. The length of the CDR3 is 13 residues. V lost 4 bases and J lost 8, with 12 bases in between. CDR1 and CDR2 from the germline V gene are LNHDA and SQIVND (reference sequence). CDR3 nucleotide sequence: TGTGCCAGTAGTACGACCTTAGCGGACACCATATATTTT. Residues: CASSTTLADTIYF.

Concerning this clonotype: One end of the junction fails to match germline, which may point to a read error. The chain employs TRBV20-1 and TRBJ1-5; 7 bases align to TRBD1. The CDR3 runs to 16 residues. From germline, CDR1 is DFQATT and CDR2 SNEGSKA (reference sequence). CDR3 region: CCARAATGPLGQPQHF. In nucleotides, the CDR3 is TGCTGTGCTAGAGCCGCGACAGGGCCTCTGGGGCAGCCCCAGCATTTT.

This clonotype came up a few times. The V call is TRBV18, the J call TRBJ2-3; no clear D gene. V shed 9 bases and J shed 14 bases, with 30 bases lying between them. There are 15 residues in the CDR3. Per germline, CDR1 KGHSH and CDR2 LQKENI. CDR3 sequence reads: CASKTWTVDPPIRYF. The CDR3 DNA reads as TGTGCCAGTAAAACTTGGACGGTCGACCCGCCAATACGGTATTTT.

This clonotype was detected a few times. This chain connects TRBV20-1 to TRBJ1-1; a possible D gene is TRBD1 (5 bases). Trimming removed 3 bases at V and 3 bases at J, with 8 bases between. Looked up from germline, CDR1 is DFQATT and CDR2 is SNEGSKA (reference sequence). The CDR3 length is 12 residues. In DNA form, the CDR3 reads TGCAGTGCTAGCGGGGGGGACACTGAAGCTTTCTTT. Protein: CSASGGDTEAFF.

This chain connects TRBV6-2 or TRBV6-3 to TRBJ2-4; D is perhaps TRBD1 or TRBD2 (5 bases each). CDR1 and CDR2 from the germline V gene are MNHEY and SVGEGT. The CDR3 runs to 14 residues. V lost 6 bases, J lost 9 bases, and 18 bases lay in between. CDR3 in DNA: TGTGCCAGCAGCCTGACCGGGACCCGCGGCATTCAGTACTTC. As protein: CASSLTGTRGIQYF.

This clonotype has at least ten counts. This chain links TRBV24-1 with TRBJ2-1, with 10 bases matching TRBD1. The CDR3 spans 14 residues. Trimming cost V 12 bases and J 7 bases; bases outside gene matches: 11. Germline loops: CDR1 KGHDR, CDR2 SFDVKD. CDR3 DNA sequence: TGTGCCGGTCTAGGGGACAGGGGATTTAATGAGCAGTTCTTC. It codes for CAGLGDRGFNEQFF.

This clonotype came up many times. A much larger clone differs by one base, so this may be a read error. V and J are TRBV9 and TRBJ2-5, with TRBD1 identical over 9 bases. This CDR3 has 14 residues. Germline V CDR1 and CDR2: SGDLS, YYNGEE. CDR3 nucleotide sequence: TGCGCCAGCAGCGTGGGACAGGGTCGGGAGACCCAGTACTTC. The encoded protein is CASSVGQGRETQYF.

The chain carries TRBV20-1 and TRBJ1-3; no reliable D call. CDR3 size: 13 residues. Germline CDR1 is DFQATT and CDR2 is SNEGSKA (reference sequence). V lost 4 bases, J lost 2 bases, and 9 bases lay in between. The CDR3 DNA follows: TGCAGTGCTATCAACGTCCCTGGAAACACCATATATTTT. Amino acid sequence: CSAINVPGNTIYF.

To note about this clonotype: One junction end does not reproduce the germline sequence, and a read error may be involved. The chain links TRBV19 to TRBJ2-3; 7 bases agree with TRBD1. CDR3 length: 16 residues. CDR1 and CDR2 (germline): LNHDA, SQIVND (reference sequence). CDR3 in amino acids: CASSIKRRTGTDTRYF. The DNA of the CDR3 is TGTGCCAGTAGTATAAAAAGGCGGACAGGCACAGATACGCGGTATTTT.

Many counts were recorded for this clonotype. This chain joins TRBV20-1 and TRBJ2-5; TRBD1 is a possible D gene (5 bases). Germline values: CDR1 DFQATT, CDR2 SNEGSKA (reference sequence). The CDR3 has 14 residues. V lost 2 bases to trimming and J lost 5 bases, with 15 bases between them. As DNA, the CDR3 is TGCAGTGCTAGATCCAGTCCGAGACAGGAGACCCAGTACTTC. This sequence encodes CSARSSPRQETQYF.

The table lists this clonotype with a few counts. V usage is TRBV4-3 and J usage is TRBJ2-1, with TRBD2 matching over 10 bases. V gave up 6 bases and J gave up 9 bases; unmatched junction bases: 11. Looked up from germline, CDR1 is LGHNA and CDR2 is YSLEER. CDR3 length equals 15 residues. CDR3 residues: CASRHSGGPGSEQFF. In DNA, the CDR3 is TGCGCCAGCAGGCATAGCGGGGGGCCCGGTAGTGAGCAGTTCTTC.